One and the same sample provided the 30 T cell receptor beta chains below, sequenced in a study of T cell responses to AZD1222 COVID-19 vaccine. The table came from immunoSEQ multiplex PCR; TCRdb's copy has only in-frame clones and leaves some out. The repertoire holds some 93,000 clones, with roughly 90% as singletons. Specimen: peripheral blood, collected 28 days after the second AZD1222 dose. Source of these receptors: an adult who received the AZD1222 COVID-19 vaccine.

In its sample, this clone was seen a few times. V gene TRBV6-2 or TRBV6-3 combines with J gene TRBJ1-5; D unclear. Germline CDR1 is MNHEY and CDR2 is SVGEGT. The CDR3 totals 13 residues. Trimming cost V 2 bases and J 6 bases, with 8 bases left between them. The CDR3 DNA is TGTGCCAGCAGTTACGAGGCTAGTCAGCCCCAGCATTTT. Protein: CASSYEASQPQHF.

The J gene is TRBJ1-1, the V gene TRBV6-1; perhaps TRBD1 as D (5 bases). The CDR3 runs 15 residues. Looked up from germline, CDR1 is MNHNS and CDR2 is SASEGT. Trimming shortened V by 0 bases and J by 11 bases, and 19 bases separated the two germline ends. DNA of the CDR3: TGTGCCAGCAGTGAAGCGGTGGGGCCAGGGCTACTGGCTTTCTTT. Protein product: CASSEAVGPGLLAFF.

The CDR3: CASSERDRGLLDTEAFF. The CDR3 DNA reads TGTGCCAGCAGTGAAAGGGACAGGGGGCTTCTGGACACTGAAGCTTTCTTT. The genes are TRBV6-1 and TRBJ1-1, with 12 bases matching TRBD1. CDR1 is MNHNS and CDR2 is SASEGT in the germline V gene. The CDR3 runs to 17 residues. Trimming removed 2 bases from V and 3 bases from J; junction bases left unmatched: 7.

This rearrangement joins TRBV6-2 or TRBV6-3 to TRBJ1-5; D call uncertain. V was trimmed by 0 bases and J by 4 bases, leaving 16 bases between them. CDR1 is MNHEY, CDR2 SVGEGT, per germline. The CDR3 spans 17 residues. The DNA for the CDR3 is TGTGCCAGCAGTTACTCGATCGGCAACTTCTATAATCAGCCCCAGCATTTT. Protein sequence: CASSYSIGNFYNQPQHF.

The genes are TRBV7-2 and TRBJ2-1, with 7 bases matching TRBD1. The germline CDR1 and CDR2 sequences are SGHTA and FQGNSA. J was trimmed by 10 bases and V by 4 bases; bases with no gene match: 7. This CDR3 has 13 residues. This CDR3 reads CASSSERGGEQFF. As DNA, the CDR3 is TGTGCCAGCAGCTCGGAGAGAGGGGGCGAGCAGTTCTTC.

J is TRBJ1-1 and V is TRBV24-1; D possibly corresponds to TRBD1 (5 bases). With 0 bases removed from V and 4 bases from J, the gap between germline ends came to 14 bases. Germline assignment: CDR1 KGHDR and CDR2 SFDVKD. CDR3 length equals 16 residues. CDR3: CATSDLQCGASTEAFF. As DNA, the CDR3 is TGTGCCACCAGTGATTTGCAGTGTGGGGCGAGCACTGAAGCTTTCTTT.

The chain recombines TRBV5-4 with TRBJ2-2, with D possibly being TRBD2 (6 bases). Looked up from germline, CDR1 is SGHNT and CDR2 is YYREEE (reference sequence). CDR3 size: 15 residues. Trimming removed 2 bases from V and 2 bases from J, with 10 bases in between. CDR3 nucleotides: TGTGCCAGCAGCTTCGGGACTCCAAACACCGGGGAGCTGTTTTTT. Protein: CASSFGTPNTGELFF.

This clone was detected only once. The chain uses TRBV4-2 and TRBJ2-1; 10 bases match TRBD2. The CDR3 length is 17 residues. Looked up from germline, CDR1 is LGHNA and CDR2 is YNFKEQ. The trim removed 4 bases at V and 0 bases at J, leaving 6 bases unmatched. The CDR3 region is CASSLTLAGVSYNEQFF. The CDR3 bases are TGTGCCAGCAGCCTCACCCTAGCGGGGGTCTCCTACAATGAGCAGTTCTTC.

This clone was counted once. The chain combines TRBV19 with TRBJ1-5; perhaps TRBD1 as D (6 bases). Germline CDR1 reads LNHDA; CDR2 reads SQIVND (reference sequence). Trimming cost V 5 bases and J 2 bases, with 10 bases left between them. The CDR3 is made up of 14 amino acids. This CDR3 is CASSATGGNQPQHF. CDR3 nucleotide sequence: TGTGCCAGTAGTGCGACAGGAGGCAATCAGCCCCAGCATTTT.

The V call is TRBV7-2, the J call TRBJ1-6; no definite D call. The CDR3 extends over 12 amino acids. Trimming took off 3 bases at V and 5 bases at J, with 2 bases between the two ends. Germline CDR1 SGHTA, CDR2 FQGNSA. The CDR3 DNA reads as TGTGCCAGCAGCTTCAATAATTCACCCCTCCACTTT. Translated, it gives CASSFNNSPLHF.

V usage is TRBV7-2 and J usage is TRBJ1-4; D possibly corresponds to TRBD1 (5 bases). This CDR3 contains 15 residues. V lost 3 bases and J lost 4, with 12 bases in between. CDR1 SGHTA and CDR2 FQGNSA come from the germline V gene. CDR3 in amino acids: CASSLGRAVNEKLFF. CDR3 nucleotides: TGTGCCAGCAGCTTGGGACGGGCGGTTAATGAAAAACTGTTTTTT.

The chain has TRBV4-2 and TRBJ2-1, with a weak D call TRBD2 (5 bases). V was shortened by 2 bases and J by 9 bases, with 17 bases between the two germline ends. The CDR3 consists of 15 residues. Germline CDR1 reads LGHNA; CDR2 reads YNFKEQ. CDR3 loop: CASSQSFGVFGEQFF. In DNA, the CDR3 is TGTGCCAGCAGCCAATCTTTCGGGGTTTTTGGTGAGCAGTTCTTC.

The chain uses TRBV7-6 and TRBJ1-1; TRBD1 aligns across 7 bases. The CDR3 is 15 amino acids. In germline, CDR1 is SGHVS, CDR2 FNYEAQ. V lost 5 bases, J lost 0 bases, and 6 bases stayed unmatched. In nucleotides, the CDR3 is TGTGCCAGCAGCGCGGGACAGAGGATGAACACTGAAGCTTTCTTT. Protein: CASSAGQRMNTEAFF.

J is TRBJ1-1 and V is TRBV7-2; D unresolved. Germline V CDR1 and CDR2: SGHTA, FQGNSA. This CDR3 spans 14 amino acids. Between the trimmed V and J ends, which lost 0 bases and 0 bases, there was a span of 5 bases. CDR3: CASSLAVVNTEAFF. DNA for the CDR3: TGTGCCAGCAGCTTAGCTGTGGTGAACACTGAAGCTTTCTTT.

This chain connects TRBV18 to TRBJ1-2; D is uncertain. Germline V CDR1 and CDR2: KGHSH, LQKENI. The CDR3 contains 14 residues. V lost 1 base, J lost 0 bases, and 6 bases lay in between. CDR3 DNA sequence: TGTGCCAGCTCACCACGGGATTCTAACTATGGCTACACCTTC. Translated, it gives CASSPRDSNYGYTF.

The table lists this clone with a count of one. The chain uses TRBV5-1 and TRBJ1-1; TRBD1 matches 7 bases. Germline-derived CDR1 and CDR2 are SGHRS and YFSETQ. Losses at the gene ends were 4 bases for V and 3 bases for J; bases not matched to a gene: 9. The CDR3 length is 15 residues. The DNA for the CDR3 is TGCGCCAGCAGCCTCCTAAGGACAGGCGACACTGAAGCTTTCTTT. The encoded protein is CASSLLRTGDTEAFF.

The chain links TRBV29-1 to TRBJ2-1; a weak D match, TRBD2 (5 bases). Trimming shortened V by 6 bases and J by 2 bases, and 17 bases separated the two germline ends. CDR1 and CDR2 (germline): SQVTM, ANQGSEA. The CDR3 totals 15 residues. The CDR3 protein is CSVEMRDTAYNEQFF. As DNA, the CDR3 is TGCAGCGTGGAGATGAGGGATACAGCCTACAATGAGCAGTTCTTC.

The chain has TRBV27 and TRBJ2-5; 7 positions match TRBD1. The CDR3 covers 14 residues. Germline loops: CDR1 MNHEY, CDR2 SMNVEV (reference sequence). The junction had 7 bases not matched to a gene; V was cut back by 6 bases and J by 3 bases. CDR3 sequence (DNA): TGTGCCAGCAGCCGACAGGGAAGGAAAGAGACCCAGTACTTC. Its protein is CASSRQGRKETQYF.

The chain links TRBV13 to TRBJ1-2; 8 nucleotides match TRBD1. Germline lookup yields CDR1 PRHDT and CDR2 FYEKMQ (reference sequence). Losses at the gene ends were 5 bases for V and 7 bases for J; bases not matched to a gene: 12. The CDR3 length is 15 residues. The CDR3 coding sequence is TGTGCCAGCAGCCTCATCGGACAGGGTAAAAGTGGCTACACCTTC. This gives the protein CASSLIGQGKSGYTF. The complete variable domain, with remaining parts taken from reference TRBV13 and TRBJ1-2, reads AAGVIQSPRHLIKEKRETATLKCYPIPRHDTVYWYQQGPGQDPQFLISFYEKMQSDKGSIPDRFSAQQFSDYHSELNMSSLELGDSALYFCASSLIGQGKSGYTFGSGTRLTVV.

V usage is TRBV7-8 and J usage is TRBJ2-2; D unresolved. The CDR3 runs to 13 residues. Per germline, CDR1 SGHVS and CDR2 FQNEAQ. The V gene lost 4 bases and the J gene lost 8 bases, with 11 bases spanning the gap. This CDR3 is CASSSLPRGELFF. Here the CDR3 DNA reads TGTGCCAGCAGCTCGCTACCGCGGGGGGAGCTGTTTTTT.

This clone was found a few times. The rearrangement uses TRBV3-1 (or the pseudogene TRBV3-2) and TRBJ2-3; tentative D call: TRBD1 (6 bases). Trimming removed 0 bases from V and 12 bases from J, with 13 bases in between. Germline V gives CDR1 LGHDT, CDR2 YNNKEL (reference sequence). The CDR3 covers 13 residues. The CDR3 DNA follows: TGTGCCAGCAGCCAAGACAGGGGAAGATTTCAGTATTTT. Its translation is CASSQDRGRFQYF.

The V call is TRBV6-5, the J call TRBJ2-7; 10 bases line up with TRBD2. In germline, CDR1 is MNHEY, CDR2 SVGAGI. Trimming took 6 bases from V and 0 from J; bases not matched to a gene: 2. The CDR3 sequence is 14 residues long. CDR3: CASRSSGSSYEQYF. CDR3 coding DNA: TGTGCCAGCAGATCTAGCGGGAGCTCCTACGAGCAGTACTTC.

The gene calls are TRBV5-1 and TRBJ1-1; 8 bases map to TRBD1. V was clipped by 0 bases and J by 6 bases; unmatched bases: 4. CDR3 length: 14 residues. Looked up from germline, CDR1 is SGHRS and CDR2 is YFSETQ. The CDR3 is CASSLVGQGPEAFF. CDR3 DNA sequence: TGCGCCAGCAGCTTGGTCGGACAGGGACCTGAAGCTTTCTTT.

The chain uses TRBV15 and TRBJ1-2, with 9 bases matching TRBD1. Germline V gene sequence: CDR1 LNHNV, CDR2 YYDKDF (reference sequence). Losses at the gene ends were 5 bases for V and 5 bases for J; bases not matched to a gene: 3. This CDR3 has 13 amino acids. The CDR3 reads CATSQGTGYGYTF. The CDR3 DNA follows: TGTGCCACCAGCCAAGGGACAGGGTATGGCTACACCTTC.

This chain connects TRBV4-1 to TRBJ1-1; D ambiguous. CDR1 is MGHRA and CDR2 is YSYEKL in the germline V gene. This CDR3 has 14 residues. V dropped 1 base and J dropped 1 base, with 7 bases sitting between them. This CDR3 is CASSQGPSNTEAFF. CDR3 DNA sequence: TGCGCCAGCAGCCAAGGACCCTCGAACACTGAAGCTTTCTTT.

The chain carries TRBV6-5 and TRBJ2-7, with D maybe TRBD2 (5 bases). The V gene's germline CDR1 is MNHEY and CDR2 SVGAGI. Trimming removed 6 bases from V and 5 bases from J, with 8 bases in between. This CDR3 spans 11 amino acids. This chain's CDR3 is CASRRVDEQYF. DNA of the CDR3: TGTGCCAGCAGGAGGGTGGACGAGCAGTACTTC.

The V and J genes are TRBV9 and TRBJ2-5; D possibly corresponds to TRBD2 (5 bases). The germline V and J ends were trimmed by 2 bases and 5 bases, with 13 bases remaining between them. The CDR3 consists of 14 residues. Per germline, CDR1 SGDLS and CDR2 YYNGEE. CDR3 sequence reads: CASSVGVAVETQYF. Written as DNA, the CDR3 is TGTGCCAGCAGCGTGGGAGTGGCTGTGGAGACCCAGTACTTC.

This clone was observed a handful of times. This chain uses TRBV25-1 with TRBJ1-2, with D perhaps TRBD1 (5 bases). CDR1 is MGHDK and CDR2 is SYGVNS in the germline V gene. The CDR3 runs 14 residues. V was shortened by 1 base and J by 5 bases, with 11 bases between the two germline ends. The CDR3 region is CASSEFQGRYGYTF. In DNA, the CDR3 is TGTGCCAGCAGTGAATTTCAGGGACGGTATGGCTACACCTTC.

The chain is built from TRBV27 and TRBJ2-7; 7 positions agree with TRBD2. The germline CDR1 and CDR2 sequences are MNHEY and SMNVEV (reference sequence). The CDR3 loop spans 15 amino acids. V shed 4 bases and J 3 bases; nucleotides not matched to a gene: 9. The CDR3, as DNA: TGTGCCAGCAGTTCCCGGGGGGTGACGATCTACGAGCAGTACTTC. Translation: CASSSRGVTIYEQYF.

This clone was recorded only once. V and J are TRBV28 and TRBJ1-3, with D possibly matching TRBD1 (6 bases). The CDR3 extends over 14 amino acids. The germline gives CDR1 MDHEN, CDR2 SYDVKM. Deletions cut 5 bases from V and 2 bases from J, with 10 bases between. CDR3 residues: CASSPQGPGNTIYF. The CDR3 nucleotides are TGTGCCAGCAGTCCACAGGGTCCTGGAAACACCATATATTTT.